These T cell receptor beta chains were read from a single sample in a study of T-cell reconstitution after alpha-beta-depleted transplantation in children. TCRdb processed the PCR reads anew with MiXCR; each CDR3 protein has one entry. The sample includes approximately 300,000 distinct CDR3 sequences, nearly 8% of them seen just once. The specimen comprised peripheral blood, sampled 360 days after TCRalphabeta/CD19-depleted stem cell transplant. These receptor sequences come from a female patient aged 2-9 years who had a stem cell transplant for Fanconi anemia, so the T cells may come from the graft donor. Both conserved end residues are part of each CDR3. A D gene is named only where the DNA matches it firmly. Clone size appears in some rows only: once, few, many, or a class for an expanded clone.

clone size	J gene	V gene	D gene	CDR3 DNA	CDR3 protein
many	TRBJ2-3	TRBV25-1	TRBD2	TGTGCCAGCAGTGGCAGGGAGGGGAGCACAGATACGCAGTATTTT	CASSGREGSTDTQYF
many	TRBJ1-1	TRBV9	.	TGTGCCAGCAGCTCGACAGATATGAACACTGAAGCTTTCTTT	CASSSTDMNTEAFF
many	TRBJ1-1	TRBV15	.	TGTGCCACCGCAGTTGATGTCACTGAAGCTTTCTTT	CATAVDVTEAFF
.	TRBJ2-1	TRBV7-9	.	TGTGCCAGCAGCTTAAGACAGGCTAGGGGATCCAATGAGCAGTTCTTC	CASSLRQARGSNEQFF
few	TRBJ2-1	TRBV28	TRBD2	TGTGCCAGCAGTTTCCCCTCCCGCGGGGGTAGGCCTAATGAGCAGTTCTTC	CASSFPSRGGRPNEQFF
many	TRBJ2-3	TRBV10-2	.	TGCGCCAGCAGTGAGGGGGTGAATACGCAGTATTTT	CASSEGVNTQYF
.	TRBJ1-2	TRBV9	.	TGTGCCAGCAGCGTAGGGGGACAACCCTCTGGCTACACCTTC	CASSVGGQPSGYTF
.	TRBJ1-2	TRBV29-1	TRBD1	TGCAGCGTCGGGACAGGGAATAACTATGGCTACACCTTC	CSVGTGNNYGYTF
many	TRBJ2-5	TRBV29-1	.	TGCAGCGTGGGGGCCATTCAAGAGACCCAGTACTTC	CSVGAIQETQYF
many	TRBJ2-3	TRBV4-2	TRBD2	TGTGCCAGCAGCCAAGAATCTACTAGCGGGGATGGAGATACGCAGTATTTT	CASSQESTSGDGDTQYF
.	TRBJ2-1	TRBV12-5	.	TGTGCCTCCTGCCAAAGCTTGGCGGGAAACTACAATGAGCAGTTCTTC	CASCQSLAGNYNEQFF
.	TRBJ2-3	TRBV14	TRBD2	TGTGCCAGCAGCCAAGATTGGACTAGCGGACACACAGATACGCAGTATTTT	CASSQDWTSGHTDTQYF
many	TRBJ2-2	TRBV27	.	TGTGCCAGCAGCTCCCGACTCACCGGGGAGCTGTTTTTT	CASSSRLTGELFF
.	TRBJ2-2	TRBV7-6	.	TGTGCCAGCAGCTCGGGACACTTCGGGGAGCTGTTTTTT	CASSSGHFGELFF
many	TRBJ2-3	TRBV27	.	TGTGCCAGCAGGTCGAGCACAGATACGCAGTATTTT	CASRSSTDTQYF
many	TRBJ2-7	TRBV12-3/TRBV12-4	.	TGTGCCAGCAGTTTGGGGCCAGGGGACCCCTACGAGCAGTACTTC	CASSLGPGDPYEQYF
.	TRBJ1-1	TRBV7-2	.	TGTGCCAGCAGCTACCTGGGCCGGAACACTGAAGCTTTCTTT	CASSYLGRNTEAFF
few	TRBJ1-5	TRBV28	.	TGTGCCAGCGTCCGGGGGCTACTTACGACATATAGCAATCAGCCCCAGCATTTT	CASVRGLLTTYSNQPQHF
many	TRBJ1-1	TRBV6-5	.	TGTGCCAGCAGTTACTCGAAGGGGGTAAGGACTGAAGCTTTCTTT	CASSYSKGVRTEAFF
many	TRBJ2-5	TRBV20-1	TRBD2	TGCAGTGCTAAACTAGCGGGGGTGGAGACCCAGTACTTC	CSAKLAGVETQYF
.	TRBJ1-1	TRBV11-2	.	TGTGCCAGCAGCTTAATTCAGGGAGGGGTCACTGAAGCTTTCTTT	CASSLIQGGVTEAFF
many	TRBJ1-5	TRBV12-3/TRBV12-4	.	TGTGCCAGCAGTCCGCGTGGGCTCTATAGCAATCAGCCCCAGCATTTT	CASSPRGLYSNQPQHF
few	TRBJ1-2	TRBV4-3	TRBD1	TGCGCCAGCAGCCAGGCCACAGGGGGCGGAGGTGGTGGCTACACCTTC	CASSQATGGGGGGYTF
many	TRBJ2-7	TRBV20-1	TRBD1	TGCAGTGCCCATCCGGACAGGGGGACCTACGAGCAGTACTTC	CSAHPDRGTYEQYF
few	TRBJ1-1	TRBV18	TRBD1	TGTGCCAGCTCACCAAGGACAGGGTTGAACACTGAAGCTTTCTTT	CASSPRTGLNTEAFF
few	TRBJ1-2	TRBV15	.	TGTGCCACCAGCAGAGAAGTCAGGGTTGCCGGCTACACCTTC	CATSREVRVAGYTF
.	TRBJ1-2	TRBV5-1	.	TGCGCCAGCAGCTTGGATGCCACACCTAACTATGGCTACACCTTC	CASSLDATPNYGYTF
few	TRBJ2-7	TRBV4-3	.	TGCGCCAGCAGCCTGGGAATTAAAAATTACGAGCAGTACTTC	CASSLGIKNYEQYF
few	TRBJ1-2	TRBV6-2/TRBV6-3	.	TGTGCCAGCAGTTACGTGGATACCTATGGCTACACCTTC	CASSYVDTYGYTF
.	TRBJ1-5	TRBV28	.	TGTGCCAGCGGCTACCAGGGCAGCTCCAATCAGCCCCAGCATTTT	CASGYQGSSNQPQHF
many	TRBJ1-1	TRBV10-3	.	TGTGCCATCGGTCAGGGACTAACCACTGAAGCTTTCTTT	CAIGQGLTTEAFF
few	TRBJ2-2	TRBV18	.	TGTGCCAGCTCACAGGAGGGCCCGATGAACACCGGGGAGCTGTTTTTT	CASSQEGPMNTGELFF
many	TRBJ2-5	TRBV2	.	TGTGCCAGCAGGGGGCTGGAAGAGACCCAGTACTTC	CASRGLEETQYF
many	TRBJ1-2	TRBV29-1	.	TGCAGCGGGATGGGGGGAGAGGATGGCTACACCTTC	CSGMGGEDGYTF
once	TRBJ1-2	TRBV27	TRBD1	TGTGCCAGCAGTCTTCACCTCCCGACCGGGACAGGTCCTCCGGATGGCTACACCTTC	CASSLHLPTGTGPPDGYTF
many	TRBJ2-1	TRBV6-1	TRBD1	TGTGCCAGCAGTCGGGGACAGGGGGCGAACAATGAGCAGTTCTTC	CASSRGQGANNEQFF
.	TRBJ2-4	TRBV6-6	.	TGTGCCAGCAGGCCCACAGGGACCATTCAGTACTTC	CASRPTGTIQYF
many	TRBJ1-1	TRBV9	.	TGTGCCAGCAGCGCCCTCGGCCCTGGGGGTGAAGCTTTCTTT	CASSALGPGGEAFF
.	TRBJ2-2	TRBV7-8	.	TGTGCCAGCAGCCGACAGCGGGACAGAAACACCGGGGAGCTGTTTTTT	CASSRQRDRNTGELFF
few	TRBJ1-5	TRBV28	.	TGTGCCAGCTATCAAGGGCGGGACACCTTGAAGGTTAATCAGCCCCAGCATTTT	CASYQGRDTLKVNQPQHF
.	TRBJ1-2	TRBV6-4	TRBD1	TGTGCCACCCCGACCGGACAGGGAGACTATGGCTACACCTTC	CATPTGQGDYGYTF
many	TRBJ1-2	TRBV27	.	TGTGCCAGCAGTTACCGGGGCAGGGAAAACTATGGCTACACCTTC	CASSYRGRENYGYTF
many	TRBJ2-3	TRBV15	.	TGTGCCACCAGCAGGGAACATAGCACAGATACGCAGTATTTT	CATSREHSTDTQYF
many	TRBJ1-6	TRBV12-3/TRBV12-4	.	TGTGCCAGCCGACGGACAGCTTCTAATTCACCCCTCCACTTT	CASRRTASNSPLHF
many	TRBJ1-5	TRBV20-1	.	TGCAGTGCTAGAGATGGAGGGAATCAGCCCCAGCATTTT	CSARDGGNQPQHF
many	TRBJ2-7	TRBV29-1	.	TGCAGCGTGGGCGGTCGGTTCGCGGGGGAGCAGTACTTC	CSVGGRFAGEQYF
many	TRBJ1-4	TRBV5-1	TRBD1	TGCGCCAGCAGCTTGTTTCCGCCGACAGGGAGTAATGAAAAACTGTTTTTT	CASSLFPPTGSNEKLFF
many	TRBJ2-5	TRBV29-1	.	TGCAGCGTTGTCGGCCCGGCAGTTCAAGAGACCCAGTACTTC	CSVVGPAVQETQYF
few	TRBJ2-1	TRBV6-2/TRBV6-3	TRBD2	TGTGCCAGCCGGAGACTAACTAGCGGACCTCACAATGAGCAGTTCTTC	CASRRLTSGPHNEQFF
many	TRBJ1-1	TRBV12-3/TRBV12-4	.	TGTGCCAGCAGTTTCTTCGACGGTAACACTGAAGCTTTCTTT	CASSFFDGNTEAFF
.	TRBJ2-3	TRBV6-2/TRBV6-3	TRBD2	TGTGCCAGCAGTTACCCGTCTAGCGGGAGTTCTGCCGACACAGATACGCAGTATTTT	CASSYPSSGSSADTDTQYF
many	TRBJ2-1	TRBV7-2	.	TGTGCCAGCAGCTTAGGCCCTAGCTCCTACAATGAGCAGTTCTTC	CASSLGPSSYNEQFF
many	TRBJ2-3	TRBV20-1	TRBD2	TGCAGTGCTAGAGGGCAGCGGGGACGCACAGATACGCAGTATTTT	CSARGQRGRTDTQYF
many	TRBJ2-1	TRBV6-5	TRBD2	TGTGCCAGCAGTTACGCCCGACTAGCATCTTACAATGAGCAGTTCTTC	CASSYARLASYNEQFF
medium-sized	TRBJ1-1	TRBV6-1	.	TGTGCCAGCGTAAGGCAGGGTTTGAACACTGAAGCTTTCTTT	CASVRQGLNTEAFF